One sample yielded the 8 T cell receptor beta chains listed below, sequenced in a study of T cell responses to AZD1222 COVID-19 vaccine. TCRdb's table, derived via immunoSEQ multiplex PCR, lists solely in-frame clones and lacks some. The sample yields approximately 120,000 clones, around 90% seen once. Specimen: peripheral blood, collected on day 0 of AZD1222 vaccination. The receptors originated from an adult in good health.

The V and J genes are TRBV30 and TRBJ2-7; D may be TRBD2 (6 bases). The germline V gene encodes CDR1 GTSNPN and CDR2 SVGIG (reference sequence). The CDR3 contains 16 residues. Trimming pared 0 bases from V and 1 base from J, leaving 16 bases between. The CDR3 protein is CAWSVMGGAGSYEQYF. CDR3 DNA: TGTGCCTGGAGTGTAATGGGGGGAGCAGGGTCCTACGAGCAGTACTTC.

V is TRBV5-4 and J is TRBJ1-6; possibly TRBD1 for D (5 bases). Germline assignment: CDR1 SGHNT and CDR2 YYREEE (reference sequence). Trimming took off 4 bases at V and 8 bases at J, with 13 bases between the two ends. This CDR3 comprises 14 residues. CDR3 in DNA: TGTGCCAGCAGCGAGGGACGTGTACATTCACCCCTCCACTTT. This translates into CASSEGRVHSPLHF.

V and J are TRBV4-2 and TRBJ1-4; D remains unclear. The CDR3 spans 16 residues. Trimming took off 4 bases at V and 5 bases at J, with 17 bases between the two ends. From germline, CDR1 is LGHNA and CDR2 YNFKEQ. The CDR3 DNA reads TGTGCCAGCAGCCGCGCACCAGGAGGGCTAAATGAAAAACTGTTTTTT. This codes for CASSRAPGGLNEKLFF.

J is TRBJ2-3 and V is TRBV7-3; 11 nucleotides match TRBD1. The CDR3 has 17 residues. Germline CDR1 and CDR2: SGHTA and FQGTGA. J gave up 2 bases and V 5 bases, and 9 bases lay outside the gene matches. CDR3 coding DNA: TGTGCCAGCAGCCTATGGGACAGGGGGAAGTCCACAGATACGCAGTATTTT. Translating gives CASSLWDRGKSTDTQYF.

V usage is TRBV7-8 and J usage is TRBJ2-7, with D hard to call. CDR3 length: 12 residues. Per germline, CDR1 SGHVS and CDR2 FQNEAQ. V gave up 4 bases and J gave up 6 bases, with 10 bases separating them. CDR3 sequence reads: CASSYKGGEQYF. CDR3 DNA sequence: TGTGCCAGCAGCTATAAGGGTGGCGAGCAGTACTTC.

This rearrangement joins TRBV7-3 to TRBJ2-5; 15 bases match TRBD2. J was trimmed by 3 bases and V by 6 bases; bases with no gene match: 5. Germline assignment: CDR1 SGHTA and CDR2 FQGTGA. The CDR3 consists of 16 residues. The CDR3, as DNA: TGTGCCAGCAGTCCGGGACTAGCGGGGGGTAAAGAGACCCAGTACTTC. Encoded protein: CASSPGLAGGKETQYF. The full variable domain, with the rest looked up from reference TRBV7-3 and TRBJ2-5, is GAGVSQTPSNKVTEKGKYVELRCDPISGHTALYWYRQSLGQGPEFLIYFQGTGAADDSGLPNDRFFAVRPEGSVSTLKIQRTERGDSAVYLCASSPGLAGGKETQYFGPGTRLLVL.

In DNA form, the CDR3 reads TGTGCCACCCACCCCGGGGCCGGGCCTCAGCCCCAGCATTTT. Residues: CATHPGAGPQPQHF. The V call is TRBV27, the J call TRBJ1-5; possible D gene TRBD1, 5 bases. Germline V gene sequence: CDR1 MNHEY, CDR2 SMNVEV (reference sequence). The CDR3 sequence is 14 residues long. V lost 10 bases, J lost 6 bases, and 19 bases lay in between.

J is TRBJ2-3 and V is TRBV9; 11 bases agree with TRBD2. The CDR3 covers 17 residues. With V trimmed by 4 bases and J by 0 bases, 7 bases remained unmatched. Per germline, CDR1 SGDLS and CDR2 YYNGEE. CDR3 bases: TGTGCCAGCAGCCTAACTAGCGGGAGCCGCAGCACAGATACGCAGTATTTT. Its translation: CASSLTSGSRSTDTQYF.